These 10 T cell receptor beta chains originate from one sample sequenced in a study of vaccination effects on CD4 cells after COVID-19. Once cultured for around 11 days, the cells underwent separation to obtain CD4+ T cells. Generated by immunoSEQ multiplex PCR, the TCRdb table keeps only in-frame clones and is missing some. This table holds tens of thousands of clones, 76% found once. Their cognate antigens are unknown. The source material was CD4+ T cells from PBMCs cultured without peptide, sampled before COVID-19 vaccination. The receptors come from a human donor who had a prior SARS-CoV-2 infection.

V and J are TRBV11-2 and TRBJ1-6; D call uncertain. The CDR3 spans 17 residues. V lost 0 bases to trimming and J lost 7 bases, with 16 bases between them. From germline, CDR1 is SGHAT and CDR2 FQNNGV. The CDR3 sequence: CASSLDMWGRTNSPLHF. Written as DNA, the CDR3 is TGTGCCAGCAGCTTAGACATGTGGGGTCGGACGAATTCACCCCTCCACTTT.

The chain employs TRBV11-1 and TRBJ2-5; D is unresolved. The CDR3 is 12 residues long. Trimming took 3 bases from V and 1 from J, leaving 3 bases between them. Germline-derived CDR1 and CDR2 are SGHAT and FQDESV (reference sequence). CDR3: CASSFAQETQYF. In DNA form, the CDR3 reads TGTGCCAGCAGCTTTGCCCAAGAGACCCAGTACTTC. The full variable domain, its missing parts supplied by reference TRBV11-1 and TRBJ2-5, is EAEVAQSPRYKITEKSQAVAFWCDPISGHATLYWYRQILGQGPELLVQFQDESVVDDSQLPKDRFSAERLKGVDSTLKIQPAELGDSAMYLCASSFAQETQYFGPGTRLLVL.

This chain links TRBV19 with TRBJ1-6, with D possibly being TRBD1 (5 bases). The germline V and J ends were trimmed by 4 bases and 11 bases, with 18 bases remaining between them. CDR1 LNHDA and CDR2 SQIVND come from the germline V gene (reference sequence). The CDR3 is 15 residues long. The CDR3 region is CASSNHGGGLAPLHF. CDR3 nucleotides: TGTGCCAGTAGTAACCACGGGGGGGGTCTGGCACCCCTCCACTTT.

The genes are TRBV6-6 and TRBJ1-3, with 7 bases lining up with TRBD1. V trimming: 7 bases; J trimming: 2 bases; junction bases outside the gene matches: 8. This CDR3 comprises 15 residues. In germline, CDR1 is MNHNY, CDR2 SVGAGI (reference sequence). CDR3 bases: TGTGCCAGCATGGGGAGGGGGCGACCTGGAAACACCATATATTTT. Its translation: CASMGRGRPGNTIYF.

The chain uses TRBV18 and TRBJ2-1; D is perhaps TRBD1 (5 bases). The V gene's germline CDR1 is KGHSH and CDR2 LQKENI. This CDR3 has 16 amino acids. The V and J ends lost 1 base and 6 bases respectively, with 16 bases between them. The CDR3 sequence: CASSPRLFWQGNEQFF. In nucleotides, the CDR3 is TGTGCCAGCTCACCACGGCTTTTCTGGCAGGGCAATGAGCAGTTCTTC.

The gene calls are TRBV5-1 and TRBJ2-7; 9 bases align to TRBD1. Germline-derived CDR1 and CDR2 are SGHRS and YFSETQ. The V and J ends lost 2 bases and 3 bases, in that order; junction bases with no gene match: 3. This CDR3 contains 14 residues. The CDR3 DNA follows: TGCGCCAGCAGCTTCACAGGGGGCAGCTACGAGCAGTACTTC. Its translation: CASSFTGGSYEQYF. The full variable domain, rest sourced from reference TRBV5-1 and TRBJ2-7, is KAGVTQTPRYLIKTRGQQVTLSCSPISGHRSVSWYQQTPGQGLQFLFEYFSETQRNKGNFPGRFSGRQFSNSRSEMNVSTLELGDSALYLCASSFTGGSYEQYFGPGTRLTVT.

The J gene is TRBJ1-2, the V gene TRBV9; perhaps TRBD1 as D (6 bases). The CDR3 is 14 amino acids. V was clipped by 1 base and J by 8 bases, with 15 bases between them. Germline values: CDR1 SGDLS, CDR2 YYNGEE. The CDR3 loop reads CASSVPWGGGGYTF. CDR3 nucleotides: TGTGCCAGCAGCGTACCTTGGGGGGGCGGAGGCTACACCTTC.

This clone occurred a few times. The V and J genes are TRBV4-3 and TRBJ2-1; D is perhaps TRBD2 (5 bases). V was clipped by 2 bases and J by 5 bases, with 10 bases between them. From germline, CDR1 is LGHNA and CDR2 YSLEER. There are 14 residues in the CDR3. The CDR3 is CASSQRTGDNEQFF. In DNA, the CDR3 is TGCGCCAGCAGCCAAAGGACTGGAGACAATGAGCAGTTCTTC.

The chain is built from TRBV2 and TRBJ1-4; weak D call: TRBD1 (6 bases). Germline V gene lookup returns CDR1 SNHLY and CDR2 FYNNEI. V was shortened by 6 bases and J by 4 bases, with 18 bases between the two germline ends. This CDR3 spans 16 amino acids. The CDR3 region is CASRTQPGHSNEKLFF. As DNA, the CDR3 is TGTGCCAGCAGGACGCAACCGGGACATAGTAATGAAAAACTGTTTTTT.

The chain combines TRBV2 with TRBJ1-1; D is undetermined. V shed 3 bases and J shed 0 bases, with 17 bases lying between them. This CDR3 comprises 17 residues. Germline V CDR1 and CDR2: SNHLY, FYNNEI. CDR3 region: CASSDRPRRAMNTEAFF. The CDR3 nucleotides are TGTGCCAGCAGTGATCGGCCCCGACGGGCGATGAACACTGAAGCTTTCTTT.